Listed below are T cell receptor beta chains from one sample, sequenced in a study of shared clonotypes between healthy human individuals. Assay: immunoSEQ multiplex PCR; the TCRdb copy retains only in-frame clones and omits some. Seen here are about 1.1 million clones, around three quarters observed once, and the top ten hold 0.89%. Sequencing was performed on memory CD4+ T cells from PBMCs. These receptors were taken from a man younger than 35 in good health. Some clones in this sample may be carry-over from other donors' samples. Both conserved end residues are part of each CDR3. The order of the fields is D gene, J gene, V gene, CDR3 protein, CDR3 DNA. A D gene is named only where the DNA matches it firmly.

d_call: NA; j_call: TRBJ1-5; v_call: TRBV30; cdr3_aa: CAWSPGWGEGQPQHF; cdr3_nt: TGTGCCTGGAGTCCTGGTTGGGGGGAGGGTCAGCCCCAGCATTTT
d_call: NA; j_call: TRBJ2-2; v_call: TRBV5-1; cdr3_aa: CASSLVSDTGELFF; cdr3_nt: TGCGCCAGCAGCTTGGTTAGCGACACCGGGGAGCTGTTTTTT
d_call: TRBD2; j_call: TRBJ2-1; v_call: TRBV2; cdr3_aa: CASRTSVYNEQFF; cdr3_nt: TGTGCCAGCAGAACTAGCGTATACAATGAGCAGTTCTTC
d_call: TRBD2; j_call: TRBJ2-2; v_call: TRBV7-9; cdr3_aa: CASSPRTSSYTGELFF; cdr3_nt: TGTGCCAGCAGCCCGAGGACTAGCAGCTACACCGGGGAGCTGTTTTTT
d_call: NA; j_call: TRBJ2-2; v_call: TRBV4-2; cdr3_aa: CASSPGLADPGELFF; cdr3_nt: TGTGCCAGCAGCCCCGGGCTAGCTGATCCCGGGGAGCTGTTTTTT
d_call: NA; j_call: TRBJ1-4; v_call: TRBV5-6; cdr3_aa: CASSLWAQGTSEKLFF; cdr3_nt: TGTGCCAGCAGCTTATGGGCACAGGGTACGAGTGAAAAACTGTTTTTT
d_call: TRBD1; j_call: TRBJ1-1; v_call: TRBV28; cdr3_aa: CASSLQGAGNTEAFF; cdr3_nt: TGTGCCAGCAGTTTACAGGGGGCGGGGAACACTGAAGCTTTCTTT
d_call: NA; j_call: TRBJ1-1; v_call: TRBV18; cdr3_aa: CASSPRTVFEAFF; cdr3_nt: TGTGCCAGCTCACCTCGGACAGTGTTTGAAGCTTTCTTT
d_call: NA; j_call: TRBJ2-7; v_call: TRBV7-9; cdr3_aa: CASGAQLWEQYF; cdr3_nt: TGTGCCAGCGGGGCCCAACTTTGGGAGCAGTACTTC
d_call: NA; j_call: TRBJ2-2; v_call: TRBV9; cdr3_aa: CASSPDDLRRPELFF; cdr3_nt: TGTGCCAGCAGCCCCGACGACCTCCGAAGGCCGGAGCTGTTTTTT